This T cell receptor (beta chain) was recorded in a study of OX40 agonist ivuxolimab in advanced cancers. Details on this clone: Its target is not known.

Sequencing was performed with immunoSEQ multiplex PCR; in TCRdb, only in-frame clones are kept and a portion is missing. The sample holds about 15,000 clones, about 83% seen once. Study results and caveats: Normalized expansion of T-cell clones was also low for some nonresponders. Relative to CD4+ cells, CD8+ T cells on average had more expanded clones.

Trimming cost V 2 bases and J 4 bases; bases outside gene matches: 4. CDR3 length: 15 residues. Germline V gene lookup returns CDR1 MNHEY and CDR2 SVGAGI. The sequence was collected from an adult with an advanced solid tumor such as melanoma, head and neck, liver or kidney cancer. The source was CD4+ or CD8+ T cells sorted from blood, collected in a trial of the OX40 agonist ivuxolimab. The rearrangement uses TRBV6-5 and TRBJ1-2; 10 bases are shared with TRBD1. CDR3 amino acids: CASSYRDRGGYGYTF. CDR3 bases: TGTGCCAGCAGTTACCGGGACAGGGGTGGCTATGGCTACACCTTC.